The T cell receptor (beta chain) described here comes from a study of neoadjuvant anti-PD-1 for oral cavity cancer. Study-level information: Before surgery, most patients got three to four biweekly 3 mg/kg nivolumab doses.

V shed 3 bases and J 4 bases; nucleotides not matched to a gene: 4. The CDR3 has 14 amino acids. Looked up from germline, CDR1 is SEHNR and CDR2 is FQNEAQ (reference sequence). Most PBMC samples had around 0.5 ug input DNA in six replicates. Assay: immunoSEQ multiplex PCR; the TCRdb copy retains only in-frame clones and omits some. The sample has 14,000 or so clones; approximately 70% are singletons. Study-level points and caveats: Post-nivolumab, blood T cell clonality was significantly elevated in non-responders. Each response group had just a few patients in TCR analyses.

For this clone: The antigen remains unidentified.

The gene calls are TRBV7-9 and TRBJ2-5; 8 bases match TRBD2. The origin of this receptor is a person aged 35-79 years with oral cavity squamous cell carcinoma. The sequencing here drew on PBMCs, taken before nivolumab (anti-PD-1) treatment. The CDR3 protein is CASSFPGGRETQYF. CDR3 coding DNA: TGTGCCAGCAGCTTTCCGGGAGGGAGAGAGACCCAGTACTTC.